These T cell receptor beta chains were read from a single sample in a study of OX40 agonist ivuxolimab in advanced cancers. Method: immunoSEQ multiplex PCR; TCRdb's copy keeps in-frame clones and lacks some. The repertoire includes about 99,000 clones, 95% to 96% of them detected once, and 2% to 2.5% sits in the top ten. Sequences were derived from CD4+ or CD8+ T cells sorted from blood, sampled in a trial of the OX40 agonist ivuxolimab. These receptors came from an adult with an advanced solid tumor such as melanoma, head and neck, liver or kidney cancer. CDR3s include the opening cysteine and the closing phenylalanine or tryptophan. The D gene is left open where the match is weak. The size entry is marked missing in some rows and otherwise reads once, few, many or a size class.

J gene: TRBJ1-1; clone size: NA; D gene: TRBD1; V gene: TRBV28; CDR3 DNA: TGTGCCAGCAGTTTAAACCCTACAGGGGCGAACACTGAAGCTTTCTTT; CDR3 protein: CASSLNPTGANTEAFF
J gene: TRBJ2-3; clone size: NA; D gene: NA; V gene: TRBV4-3; CDR3 DNA: TGCGCCAGCAGCCAAGATACGGGCGGGAGCACAGATACGCAGTATTTT; CDR3 protein: CASSQDTGGSTDTQYF
J gene: TRBJ2-6; clone size: NA; D gene: NA; V gene: TRBV9; CDR3 DNA: TGTGCCAGTAGCGCAGATCCTGGGGCCAACGTCCTGACTTTC; CDR3 protein: CASSADPGANVLTF
J gene: TRBJ2-3; clone size: NA; D gene: NA; V gene: TRBV28; CDR3 DNA: TGTGCCAGCAGTTTTCGGCTAGCGCCAGATACGCAGTATTTT; CDR3 protein: CASSFRLAPDTQYF
J gene: TRBJ1-5; clone size: NA; D gene: NA; V gene: TRBV15; CDR3 DNA: TGTGCCACCAGCAGTTTCGACGAAATGGGTCAGCCCCAGCATTTT; CDR3 protein: CATSSFDEMGQPQHF
J gene: TRBJ2-7; clone size: once; D gene: TRBD2; V gene: TRBV19; CDR3 DNA: TGTGCCAGTAGTGCTGGACTAGCGGGATACGAGCAGTACTTC; CDR3 protein: CASSAGLAGYEQYF
J gene: TRBJ2-7; clone size: NA; D gene: NA; V gene: TRBV21-1; CDR3 DNA: TGTGCCAGCAGCAAAGGGAAGGACGAGCAGTACTTC; CDR3 protein: CASSKGKDEQYF
J gene: TRBJ2-1; clone size: NA; D gene: NA; V gene: TRBV19; CDR3 DNA: TGTGCCAGTAGCCCGGACAGCTACAATGAGCAGTTCTTC; CDR3 protein: CASSPDSYNEQFF
J gene: TRBJ1-4; clone size: NA; D gene: TRBD1; V gene: TRBV28; CDR3 DNA: TGTGCCAGCAGTTCCCCCGACAGGGGAAATGAAAAACTGTTTTTT; CDR3 protein: CASSSPDRGNEKLFF
J gene: TRBJ1-2; clone size: NA; D gene: NA; V gene: TRBV10-3; CDR3 DNA: TGTGCCATCCGGTCGGGGTCCACAAAGGCAGATGGCTACACCTTC; CDR3 protein: CAIRSGSTKADGYTF
J gene: TRBJ2-7; clone size: NA; D gene: NA; V gene: TRBV7-9; CDR3 DNA: TGTGCCAGCAGCCAAAACGCTTACGAGCAGTACTTC; CDR3 protein: CASSQNAYEQYF
J gene: TRBJ2-5; clone size: NA; D gene: NA; V gene: TRBV28; CDR3 DNA: TGTGCCAGCAGTTGGGCAGGGCAGGAAGAGACCCAGTACTTC; CDR3 protein: CASSWAGQEETQYF
J gene: TRBJ2-5; clone size: few; D gene: TRBD2; V gene: TRBV27; CDR3 DNA: TGTGCCAGCAGTCCCAGCCCAGGAGCGGGAGTATATACCCAGTACTTC; CDR3 protein: CASSPSPGAGVYTQYF
J gene: TRBJ1-1; clone size: NA; D gene: NA; V gene: TRBV6-5; CDR3 DNA: TGTGCCAGCAGACAGGGATGGACTGAAGCTTTCTTT; CDR3 protein: CASRQGWTEAFF
J gene: TRBJ2-1; clone size: NA; D gene: NA; V gene: TRBV30; CDR3 DNA: TGTGCCTGGAGTCCACTCCTTGACGGGCCTACTTACAATGAGCAGTTCTTC; CDR3 protein: CAWSPLLDGPTYNEQFF
J gene: TRBJ2-7; clone size: NA; D gene: NA; V gene: TRBV18; CDR3 DNA: TGTGCCAGCTCACCCGGCGGATCGAACTACGAGCAGTACTTC; CDR3 protein: CASSPGGSNYEQYF
J gene: TRBJ1-1; clone size: few; D gene: NA; V gene: TRBV27; CDR3 DNA: TGTGCCAGCAGTAGCGGGTGGGCAGGGGTCACTGAAGCTTTCTTT; CDR3 protein: CASSSGWAGVTEAFF
J gene: TRBJ2-3; clone size: NA; D gene: NA; V gene: TRBV5-1; CDR3 DNA: TGCGCCAGCAGCTCCGGCACGGGGGAGCTCACAGATACGCAGTATTTT; CDR3 protein: CASSSGTGELTDTQYF
J gene: TRBJ2-7; clone size: NA; D gene: NA; V gene: TRBV4-3; CDR3 DNA: TGCGCCAGCAGCCAGGAAGACTCCAACTACGAGCAGTACTTC; CDR3 protein: CASSQEDSNYEQYF
J gene: TRBJ2-5; clone size: NA; D gene: TRBD2; V gene: TRBV9; CDR3 DNA: TGTGCCAGCAGCCCTAGCGGGGGGCAAGAGACCCAGTACTTC; CDR3 protein: CASSPSGGQETQYF
J gene: TRBJ1-1; clone size: NA; D gene: NA; V gene: TRBV5-4; CDR3 DNA: TGTGCCAGCAGCTTGATGTGGGATTCCACTGAAGCTTTCTTT; CDR3 protein: CASSLMWDSTEAFF
J gene: TRBJ2-5; clone size: once; D gene: NA; V gene: TRBV20-1; CDR3 DNA: TGCAGTGCTAGAGATGTGCAGACCCAGTACTTC; CDR3 protein: CSARDVQTQYF
J gene: TRBJ2-7; clone size: NA; D gene: NA; V gene: TRBV5-8; CDR3 DNA: TGTGCCAGCAGCTTAGGCAGGGGAGAGTACGAGCAGTACTTC; CDR3 protein: CASSLGRGEYEQYF
J gene: TRBJ2-3; clone size: NA; D gene: NA; V gene: TRBV7-2; CDR3 DNA: TGTGCCAGCAGCGGGACATCAACAGATACGCAGTATTTT; CDR3 protein: CASSGTSTDTQYF
J gene: TRBJ2-3; clone size: NA; D gene: NA; V gene: TRBV28; CDR3 DNA: TGTGCCAGCAGTTTATCTATATCGGCCAAGGGGCCCCAATCAGAAGTTTCTAGCACAGATACGCAGTATTTT; CDR3 protein: CASSLSISAKGPQSEVSSTDTQYF
J gene: TRBJ2-5; clone size: NA; D gene: TRBD2; V gene: TRBV7-3; CDR3 DNA: TGTGCCAGCAGGCCTAGCGGAGTCGGCGAGACCCAGTACTTC; CDR3 protein: CASRPSGVGETQYF
J gene: TRBJ2-1; clone size: NA; D gene: NA; V gene: TRBV9; CDR3 DNA: TGTGCCAGCAGCTCAGGGACTGGGGCTTACGATGAGCAGTTCTTC; CDR3 protein: CASSSGTGAYDEQFF
J gene: TRBJ2-1; clone size: NA; D gene: NA; V gene: TRBV7-9; CDR3 DNA: TGTGCCAGCAGGGAGGGGGTGGCGAATGAGCAGTTCTTC; CDR3 protein: CASREGVANEQFF
J gene: TRBJ1-5; clone size: NA; D gene: NA; V gene: TRBV19; CDR3 DNA: TGTGCCAGTAGTATAGGAAACAATCAGTCCCAGCATTTT; CDR3 protein: CASSIGNNQSQHF
J gene: TRBJ1-5; clone size: NA; D gene: TRBD1; V gene: TRBV28; CDR3 DNA: TGTGCCAGCAGTGACAGGGTTGGCAATCAGCCCCAGCATTTT; CDR3 protein: CASSDRVGNQPQHF
J gene: TRBJ2-7; clone size: NA; D gene: TRBD2; V gene: TRBV29-1; CDR3 DNA: TGCAGCGTTAGGGGGGGACTAGCGGGGTCCCCCTACGAGCAGTACTTC; CDR3 protein: CSVRGGLAGSPYEQYF
J gene: TRBJ2-7; clone size: NA; D gene: TRBD2; V gene: TRBV14; CDR3 DNA: TGTGCCAGCAGCCAAGAGACTAGCGGGAGGGCCTACGAGCAGTACTTC; CDR3 protein: CASSQETSGRAYEQYF
J gene: TRBJ2-1; clone size: NA; D gene: TRBD2; V gene: TRBV25-1; CDR3 DNA: TGTGCCAGCAGTGAGTCCCGACTAGCGGGGAACAATGAGCAGTTCTTC; CDR3 protein: CASSESRLAGNNEQFF
J gene: TRBJ2-7; clone size: NA; D gene: NA; V gene: TRBV5-6; CDR3 DNA: TGTGCCAGCAGCGGAGGACAGATTACCCACGAGCAGTACTTC; CDR3 protein: CASSGGQITHEQYF
J gene: TRBJ2-1; clone size: NA; D gene: NA; V gene: TRBV11-2; CDR3 DNA: TGTGCCAGCAGCTTCGGGAATGAGCAGTTCTTC; CDR3 protein: CASSFGNEQFF
J gene: TRBJ2-1; clone size: NA; D gene: NA; V gene: TRBV4-3; CDR3 DNA: TGCGCCAGCAGCCAAGATATTTGGGCTAGCGATGGATACAATGAGCAGTTCTTC; CDR3 protein: CASSQDIWASDGYNEQFF
J gene: TRBJ1-4; clone size: NA; D gene: NA; V gene: TRBV11-3; CDR3 DNA: TGTGCCAGCAGCTTAGAAGGGCAGGAGGAATGCGAAAAACTGTTTTTT; CDR3 protein: CASSLEGQEECEKLFF
J gene: TRBJ1-1; clone size: NA; D gene: NA; V gene: TRBV11-2; CDR3 DNA: TGTGCCAGCAGCTTAGCAAGGCCCGGACCTAACACTGAAGCTTTCTTT; CDR3 protein: CASSLARPGPNTEAFF
J gene: TRBJ2-7; clone size: once; D gene: NA; V gene: TRBV20-1; CDR3 DNA: TGCAGTGCTAGAGAGGGTTACGAGCAGTACTTC; CDR3 protein: CSAREGYEQYF
J gene: TRBJ1-1; clone size: NA; D gene: NA; V gene: TRBV4-2; CDR3 DNA: TGTGCCAGCAGGAATACGACAGGGAACACTGAAGCTTTCTTT; CDR3 protein: CASRNTTGNTEAFF
J gene: TRBJ2-7; clone size: NA; D gene: TRBD1; V gene: TRBV19; CDR3 DNA: TGTGCCAGTAGTAGTGGACAGGGGTACGAGCAGTACTTC; CDR3 protein: CASSSGQGYEQYF
J gene: TRBJ2-1; clone size: NA; D gene: TRBD2; V gene: TRBV7-9; CDR3 DNA: TGTGCCAGCAGCACGGGACTAGCGGAATTCTTC; CDR3 protein: CASSTGLAEFF
J gene: TRBJ1-1; clone size: NA; D gene: NA; V gene: TRBV18; CDR3 DNA: TGTGCCAGCTCATCCGCTTTCGGGACTGATGAAGCTTTCTTT; CDR3 protein: CASSSAFGTDEAFF
J gene: TRBJ2-5; clone size: NA; D gene: NA; V gene: TRBV30; CDR3 DNA: TGTGCCTGGAGTGTATCCCAAGAGACCCAGTACTTC; CDR3 protein: CAWSVSQETQYF